One sample yielded the 12 T cell receptor beta chains listed below, sequenced in a study of Ad26.COV2.S vaccination and SARS-CoV-2 variants (dated by TCRdb to about 2021). Library creation used the immunoSEQ multiplex PCR assay. TCRdb re-hosts the immuneACCESS table, in-frame sequences only. Its copies lack some clones; in the studies checked, an unresolved V gene accounts for under half of them, and the cause for the rest is not known. The sample includes 380,000 or so clones, with roughly nine tenths observed a single time. Of the sample, 6.4% falls within the top ten clones. This specimen's treatment or condition label, per the study, means: roughly 20 received Ad26.COV2.S at low or high dose, single or two shots; 5 received placebo; per-sample allocation not given. Repertoires of vaccine and placebo recipients were sequenced from samples collected on day 63 after the first injection. Sample: peripheral blood, taken in a trial of Ad26.COV2.S vaccine versus placebo. These receptors were taken from a person between 18 and 60 years old who received the Ad26.COV2.S COVID-19 vaccine or a placebo.

The rearrangement links TRBV5-4 to TRBJ2-7; TRBD1 aligns across 8 bases. Germline values: CDR1 SGHNT, CDR2 YYREEE (reference sequence). The CDR3 loop spans 14 amino acids. The V gene end was trimmed by 0 bases and the J gene end by 6 bases; junction bases not matched to a gene: 5. The chain's CDR3 is CASSLDWTGREQYF. The DNA for the CDR3 is TGTGCCAGCAGCTTGGATTGGACAGGGCGCGAGCAGTACTTC.

This chain links TRBV18 with TRBJ1-4; 8 bases fit TRBD1. Germline V gene sequence: CDR1 KGHSH, CDR2 LQKENI. J lost 4 bases, V lost 3 bases, and 16 bases had no gene match. CDR3 length equals 19 residues. The CDR3 region is CASSPPMSGTGRDNEKLFF. CDR3 sequence (DNA): TGTGCCAGCTCACCCCCGATGTCCGGGACAGGACGTGATAATGAAAAACTGTTTTTT.

The rearrangement joins TRBV19 to TRBJ2-5; 7 nucleotides align to TRBD1. Germline-derived CDR1 and CDR2 are LNHDA and SQIVND (reference sequence). The V and J ends lost 5 bases and 1 base, in that order; junction bases with no gene match: 7. The CDR3 totals 15 residues. CDR3 coding DNA: TGTGCCAGTAGTCCCCGGGACAGTACCCAAGAGACCCAGTACTTC. As protein: CASSPRDSTQETQYF.

The chain carries TRBV7-9 and TRBJ1-2; weak D call: TRBD1 (5 bases). The CDR3 has 15 amino acids. In germline, CDR1 is SEHNR, CDR2 FQNEAQ (reference sequence). Trimming cost V 5 bases and J 1 base, with 14 bases left between them. CDR3 loop: CASSTSGTGNYGYTF. The CDR3 nucleotides read TGTGCCAGCAGCACCTCGGGGACGGGTAACTATGGCTACACCTTC.

This clone was seen only once. The chain uses TRBV19 and TRBJ1-5; TRBD1 might be the D (6 bases). V was clipped by 6 bases and J by 7 bases, with 22 bases between them. CDR3 size: 16 residues. Germline loops: CDR1 LNHDA, CDR2 SQIVND (reference sequence). The CDR3 here is CASRPREGGFRQPQHF. CDR3 DNA sequence: TGTGCCAGTAGACCTAGAGAGGGGGGGTTTAGGCAGCCCCAGCATTTT. The whole variable domain, remainder taken from reference TRBV19 and TRBJ1-5, is DGGITQSPKYLFRKEGQNVTLSCEQNLNHDAMYWYRQDPGQGLRLIYYSQIVNDFQKGDIAEGYSVSREKKESFPLTVTSAQKNPTAFYLCASRPREGGFRQPQHFGDGTRLSIL.

This clone was observed a few times. J is TRBJ2-5 and V is TRBV5-1, with 9 bases that match TRBD2. Germline CDR1 is SGHRS and CDR2 is YFSETQ. CDR3 length equals 16 residues. The ends lost 3 bases at V and 5 bases at J; junction bases unmatched: 11. The CDR3 nucleotides read TGCGCCAGCAGCTCGCTTTATGCGGGGGGGCCGGAGACCCAGTACTTC. Its translation: CASSSLYAGGPETQYF.

The chain recombines TRBV5-6 with TRBJ1-5; 7 nucleotides agree with TRBD1. Germline-derived CDR1 and CDR2 are SGHDT and YYEEEE. The CDR3 has 17 amino acids. J lost 0 bases, V lost 2 bases, and 8 bases had no gene match. This chain's CDR3 is CASSFGRGRFSNQPQHF. Written as DNA, the CDR3 is TGTGCCAGCAGCTTTGGCAGGGGGAGGTTTAGCAATCAGCCCCAGCATTTT.

This chain connects TRBV30 to TRBJ1-3; D is uncertain. The germline V gene has CDR1 GTSNPN and CDR2 SVGIG (reference sequence). Deletions cut 4 bases from V and 0 bases from J, with 10 bases between. This CDR3 contains 14 residues. CDR3: CAWMNSSSGNTIYF. Here the CDR3 DNA reads TGTGCCTGGATGAACTCAAGCTCTGGAAACACCATATATTTT.

J is TRBJ2-3 and V is TRBV15; the D is unclear. The germline V gene has CDR1 LNHNV and CDR2 YYDKDF (reference sequence). The V end lost 0 bases, the J end lost 5 bases, and 6 bases lay between the germline ends. The CDR3 runs to 13 residues. The CDR3 sequence: CATSRDPGDTQYF. CDR3 in DNA: TGTGCCACCAGCAGAGATCCTGGAGATACGCAGTATTTT.

This clone was picked up one time. The chain recombines TRBV19 with TRBJ1-5; D is ambiguous. V was trimmed by 5 bases and J by 1 base, leaving 18 bases between them. Per germline, CDR1 LNHDA and CDR2 SQIVND (reference sequence). This CDR3 has 17 amino acids. This CDR3 reads CASSLDPGSKSNQPQHF. CDR3 coding DNA: TGTGCCAGTAGTCTCGACCCGGGCAGTAAGAGCAATCAGCCCCAGCATTTT.

The chain carries TRBV29-1 and TRBJ2-7, with TRBD2 as a possible D gene (6 bases). V gave up 4 bases and J gave up 5 bases, with 15 bases separating them. CDR1 and CDR2 (germline): SQVTM, ANQGSEA. This CDR3 has 13 amino acids. In DNA form, the CDR3 reads TGCAGCGTTGTAGATTCTGGGAGGAACGAGCAGTACTTC. Translated, it gives CSVVDSGRNEQYF.

This clone came up once. This chain uses TRBV9 with TRBJ2-7; D might be TRBD1 (9 bases). The V end was cut by 3 bases, the J end by 6 bases, with 19 bases between. This CDR3 contains 15 residues. The V gene's germline CDR1 is SGDLS and CDR2 YYNGEE. This chain's CDR3 is CASSDLAGQGAEQYF. In nucleotides, the CDR3 is TGTGCCAGCAGCGACTTAGCGGGACAGGGCGCCGAGCAGTACTTC.